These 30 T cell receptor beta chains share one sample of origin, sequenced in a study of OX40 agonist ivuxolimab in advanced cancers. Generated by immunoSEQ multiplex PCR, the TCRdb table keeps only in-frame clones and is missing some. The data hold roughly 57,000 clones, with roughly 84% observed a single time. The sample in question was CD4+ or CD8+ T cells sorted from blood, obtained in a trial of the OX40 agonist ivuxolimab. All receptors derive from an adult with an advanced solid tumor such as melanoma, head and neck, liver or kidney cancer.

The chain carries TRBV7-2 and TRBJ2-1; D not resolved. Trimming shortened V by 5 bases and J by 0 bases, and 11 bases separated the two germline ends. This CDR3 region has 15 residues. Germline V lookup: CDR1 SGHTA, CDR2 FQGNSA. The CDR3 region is CASSQTSSSYNEQFF. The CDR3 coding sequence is TGTGCCAGCAGCCAGACTTCGAGCTCCTACAATGAGCAGTTCTTC.

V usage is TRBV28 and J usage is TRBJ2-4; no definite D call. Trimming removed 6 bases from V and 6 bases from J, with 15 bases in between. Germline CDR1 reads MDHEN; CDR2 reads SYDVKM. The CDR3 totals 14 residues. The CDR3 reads CASRNVQSLNIQYF. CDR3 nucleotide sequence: TGTGCCAGCAGAAACGTCCAGTCTCTAAACATTCAGTACTTC.

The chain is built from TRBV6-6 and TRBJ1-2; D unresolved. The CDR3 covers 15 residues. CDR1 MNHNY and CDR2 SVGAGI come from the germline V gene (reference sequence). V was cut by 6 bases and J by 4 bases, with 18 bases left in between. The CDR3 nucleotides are TGTGCCAGCAGACCCCCCCGGGAGGAGTTCTATGGCTACACCTTC. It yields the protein CASRPPREEFYGYTF.

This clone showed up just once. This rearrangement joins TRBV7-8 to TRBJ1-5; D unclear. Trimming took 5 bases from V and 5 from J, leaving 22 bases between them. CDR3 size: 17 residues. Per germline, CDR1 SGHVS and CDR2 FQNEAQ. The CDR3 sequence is CASSPILGGSLYQPQHF. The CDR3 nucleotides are TGTGCCAGCAGCCCGATTCTAGGCGGTAGTTTGTATCAGCCCCAGCATTTT.

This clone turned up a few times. This chain's CDR3 is CASSLTRNSPLHF. CDR3 DNA sequence: TGTGCCAGCAGCTTAACGCGTAATTCACCCCTCCACTTT. The chain is built from TRBV7-3 and TRBJ1-6, with D unresolved. V dropped 0 bases and J dropped 6 bases, with 3 bases sitting between them. CDR3 length equals 13 residues. The germline CDR1 and CDR2 sequences are SGHTA and FQGTGA.

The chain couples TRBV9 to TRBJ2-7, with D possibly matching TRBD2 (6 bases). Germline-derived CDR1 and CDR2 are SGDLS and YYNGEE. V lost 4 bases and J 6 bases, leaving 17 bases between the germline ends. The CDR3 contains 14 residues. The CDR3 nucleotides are TGTGCCAGCAGCCCCCGAATGGCCGGGGGCGAGCAGTACTTC. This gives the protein CASSPRMAGGEQYF.

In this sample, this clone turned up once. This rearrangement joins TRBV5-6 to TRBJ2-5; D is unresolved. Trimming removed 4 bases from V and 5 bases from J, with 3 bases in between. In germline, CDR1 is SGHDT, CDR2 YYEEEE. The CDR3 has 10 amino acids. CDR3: CASSGETQYF. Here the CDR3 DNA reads TGTGCCAGCAGCGGCGAGACCCAGTACTTC.

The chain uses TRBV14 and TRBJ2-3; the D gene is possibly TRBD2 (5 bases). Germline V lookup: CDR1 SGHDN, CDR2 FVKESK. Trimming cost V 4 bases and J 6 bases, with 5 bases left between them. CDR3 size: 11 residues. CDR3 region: CASSREDTQYF. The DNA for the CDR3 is TGTGCCAGCAGCCGGGAGGATACGCAGTATTTT.

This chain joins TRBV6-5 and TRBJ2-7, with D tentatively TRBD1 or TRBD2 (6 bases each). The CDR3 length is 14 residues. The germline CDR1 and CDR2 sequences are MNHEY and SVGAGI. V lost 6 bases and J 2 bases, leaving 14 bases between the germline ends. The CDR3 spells CASRRDTEPYEQYF. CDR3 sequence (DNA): TGTGCCAGCAGGCGGGACACAGAACCCTACGAGCAGTACTTC.

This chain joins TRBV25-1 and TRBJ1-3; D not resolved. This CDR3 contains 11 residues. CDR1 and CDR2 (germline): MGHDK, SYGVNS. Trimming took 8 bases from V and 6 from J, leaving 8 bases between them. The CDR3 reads CASGELNTIYF. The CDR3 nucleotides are TGTGCCAGCGGGGAATTAAACACCATATATTTT.

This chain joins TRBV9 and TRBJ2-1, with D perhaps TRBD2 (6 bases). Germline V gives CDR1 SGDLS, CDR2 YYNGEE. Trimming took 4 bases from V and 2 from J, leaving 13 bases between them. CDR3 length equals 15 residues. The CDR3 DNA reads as TGTGCCAGCAGCCCTCGGGAGAAGACCTACAATGAGCAGTTCTTC. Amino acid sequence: CASSPREKTYNEQFF.

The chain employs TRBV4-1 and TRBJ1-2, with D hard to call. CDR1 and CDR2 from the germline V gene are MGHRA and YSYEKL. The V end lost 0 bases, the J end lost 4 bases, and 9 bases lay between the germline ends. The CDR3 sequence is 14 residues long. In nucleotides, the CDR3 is TGCGCCAGCAGCCAAGAGCAAGTAGTCTATGGCTACACCTTC. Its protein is CASSQEQVVYGYTF.

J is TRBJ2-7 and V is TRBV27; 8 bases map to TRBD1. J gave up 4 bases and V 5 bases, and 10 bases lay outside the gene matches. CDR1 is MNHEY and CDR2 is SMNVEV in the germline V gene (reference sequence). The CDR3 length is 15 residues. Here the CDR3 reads CASSRTQGAIYEQYF. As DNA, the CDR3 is TGTGCCAGCAGTCGAACCCAGGGGGCTATATACGAGCAGTACTTC.

The CDR3 sequence: CASSPRTSGGRAYEQYF. CDR3 in DNA: TGTGCCAGCAGCCCAAGGACTAGCGGGGGGCGGGCGTACGAGCAGTACTTC. The chain carries TRBV7-2 and TRBJ2-7, with TRBD2 identical over 14 bases. The V gene's germline CDR1 is SGHTA and CDR2 FQGNSA. Trimming removed 5 bases from V and 4 bases from J; junction bases left unmatched: 10. The CDR3 totals 17 residues.

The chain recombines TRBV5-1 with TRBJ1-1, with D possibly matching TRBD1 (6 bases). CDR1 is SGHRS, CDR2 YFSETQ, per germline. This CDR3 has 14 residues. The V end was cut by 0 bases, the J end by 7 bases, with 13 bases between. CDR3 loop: CASSLGGHLDEAFF. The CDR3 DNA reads TGCGCCAGCAGCTTGGGGGGACATTTGGATGAAGCTTTCTTT.

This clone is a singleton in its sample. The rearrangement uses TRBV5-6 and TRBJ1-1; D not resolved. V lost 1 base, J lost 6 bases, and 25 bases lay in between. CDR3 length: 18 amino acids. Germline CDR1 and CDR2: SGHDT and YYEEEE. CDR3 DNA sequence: TGTGCCAGCAGCTTGTGGCTCATCCCAGTCCCTCCTAGCCCTGAAGCTTTCTTT. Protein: CASSLWLIPVPPSPEAFF.

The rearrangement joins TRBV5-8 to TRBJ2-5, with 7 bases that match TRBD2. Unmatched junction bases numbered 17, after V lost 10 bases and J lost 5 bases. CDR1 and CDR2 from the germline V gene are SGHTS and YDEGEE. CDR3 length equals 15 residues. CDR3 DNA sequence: TGTGCCGGATTAACTAGACTAGCCGGGCGGGAGACCCAGTACTTC. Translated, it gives CAGLTRLAGRETQYF.

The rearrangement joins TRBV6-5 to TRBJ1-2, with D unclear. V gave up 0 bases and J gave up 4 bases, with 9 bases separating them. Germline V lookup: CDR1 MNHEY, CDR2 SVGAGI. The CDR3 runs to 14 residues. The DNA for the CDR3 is TGTGCCAGCAGTTACTCATCTTACAGCTATGGCTACACCTTC. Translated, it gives CASSYSSYSYGYTF.

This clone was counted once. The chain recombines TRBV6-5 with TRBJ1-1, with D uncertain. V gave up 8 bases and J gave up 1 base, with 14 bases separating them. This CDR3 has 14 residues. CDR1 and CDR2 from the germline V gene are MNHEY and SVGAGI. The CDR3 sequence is CASGDNPGNTEAFF. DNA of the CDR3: TGTGCCAGCGGCGACAACCCGGGGAACACTGAAGCTTTCTTT.

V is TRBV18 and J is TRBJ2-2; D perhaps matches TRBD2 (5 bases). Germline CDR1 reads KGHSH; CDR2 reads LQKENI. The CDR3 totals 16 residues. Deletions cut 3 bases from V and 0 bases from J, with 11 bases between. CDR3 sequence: CASSPRPGSNTGELFF. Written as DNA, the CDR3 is TGTGCCAGCTCACCCCGGCCGGGGTCGAACACCGGGGAGCTGTTTTTT.

The CDR3 region is CASSMNEGRNYGYTF. DNA for the CDR3: TGTGCCAGTAGTATGAACGAGGGGCGGAACTATGGCTACACCTTC. V gene TRBV19 combines with J gene TRBJ1-2; maybe TRBD1 (5 bases). Germline V gene sequence: CDR1 LNHDA, CDR2 SQIVND (reference sequence). V was clipped by 3 bases and J by 2 bases, with 13 bases between them. The CDR3 runs 15 residues.

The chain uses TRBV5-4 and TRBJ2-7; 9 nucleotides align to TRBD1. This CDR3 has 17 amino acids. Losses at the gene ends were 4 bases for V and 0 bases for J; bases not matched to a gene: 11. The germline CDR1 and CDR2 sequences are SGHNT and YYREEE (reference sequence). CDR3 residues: CASSPPTGQGRSYEQYF. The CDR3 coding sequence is TGTGCCAGCAGCCCACCAACCGGACAGGGGCGCTCCTACGAGCAGTACTTC.

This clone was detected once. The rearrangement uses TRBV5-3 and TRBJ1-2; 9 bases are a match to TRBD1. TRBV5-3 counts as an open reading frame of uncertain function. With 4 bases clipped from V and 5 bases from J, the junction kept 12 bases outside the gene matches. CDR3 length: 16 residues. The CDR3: CARSQEQGAMGYGYTF. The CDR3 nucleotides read TGTGCCAGAAGCCAGGAACAGGGGGCAATGGGGTATGGCTACACCTTC.

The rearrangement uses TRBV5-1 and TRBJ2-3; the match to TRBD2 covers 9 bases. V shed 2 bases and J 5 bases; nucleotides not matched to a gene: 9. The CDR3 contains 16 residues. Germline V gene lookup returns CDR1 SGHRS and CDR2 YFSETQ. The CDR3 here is CASSLTGGGARDTQYF. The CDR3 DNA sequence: TGCGCCAGCAGCTTAACCGGCGGGGGGGCCAGAGATACGCAGTATTTT.

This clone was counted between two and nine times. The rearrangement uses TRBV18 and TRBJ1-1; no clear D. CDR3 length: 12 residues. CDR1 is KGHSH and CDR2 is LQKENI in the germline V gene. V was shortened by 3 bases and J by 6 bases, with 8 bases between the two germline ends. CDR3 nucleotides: TGTGCCAGCTCACCGAGGGTCCCTGAAGCTTTCTTT. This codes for CASSPRVPEAFF.

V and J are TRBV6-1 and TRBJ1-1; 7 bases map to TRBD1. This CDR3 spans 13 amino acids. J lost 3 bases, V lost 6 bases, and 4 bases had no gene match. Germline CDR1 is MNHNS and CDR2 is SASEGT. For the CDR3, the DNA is TGTGCCAGCAGCCCGACAGGGTACACTGAAGCTTTCTTT. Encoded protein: CASSPTGYTEAFF.

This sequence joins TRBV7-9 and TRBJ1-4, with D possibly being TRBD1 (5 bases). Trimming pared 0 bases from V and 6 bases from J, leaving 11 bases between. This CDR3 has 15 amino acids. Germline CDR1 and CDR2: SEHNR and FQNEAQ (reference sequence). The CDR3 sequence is CASSLAQGPDEKLFF. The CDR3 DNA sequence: TGTGCCAGCAGCTTAGCGCAGGGTCCTGATGAAAAACTGTTTTTT. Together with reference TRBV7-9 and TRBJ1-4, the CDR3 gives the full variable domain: DTGVSQNPRHKITKRGQNVTFRCDPISEHNRLYWYRQTLGQGPEFLTYFQNEAQLEKSRLLSDRFSAERPKGSFSTLEIQRTEQGDSAMYLCASSLAQGPDEKLFFGSGTQLSVL.

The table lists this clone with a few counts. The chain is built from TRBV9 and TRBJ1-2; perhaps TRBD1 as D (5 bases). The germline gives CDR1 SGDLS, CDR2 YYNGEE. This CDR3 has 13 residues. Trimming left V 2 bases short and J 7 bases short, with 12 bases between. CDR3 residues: CASSVDSRTGYTF. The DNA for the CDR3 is TGTGCCAGCAGCGTCGACAGTAGGACTGGCTACACCTTC.

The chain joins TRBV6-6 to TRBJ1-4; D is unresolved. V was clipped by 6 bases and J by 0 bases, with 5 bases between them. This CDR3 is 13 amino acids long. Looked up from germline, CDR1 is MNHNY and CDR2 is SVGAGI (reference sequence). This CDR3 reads CASSRTTNEKLFF. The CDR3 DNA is TGTGCCAGCAGCAGGACAACTAATGAAAAACTGTTTTTT.

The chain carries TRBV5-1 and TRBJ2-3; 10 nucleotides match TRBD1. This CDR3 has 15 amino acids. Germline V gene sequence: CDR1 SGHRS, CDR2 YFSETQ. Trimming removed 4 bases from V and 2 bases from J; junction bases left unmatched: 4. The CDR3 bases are TGCGCCAGCAGCCGGGGACAGGGGATCACAGATACGCAGTATTTT. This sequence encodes CASSRGQGITDTQYF.